The rows below give T cell receptor beta chains drawn from one sample of a study of regulatory T cells in long-lasting Graves disease. TCRdb fed the multiplex PCR reads into MiXCR, producing one record per CDR3 protein. In the table there are roughly 220,000 distinct CDR3 sequences, 18% of which are singletons. The sample consisted of peripheral blood mononuclear cells (PBMCs), taken at new diagnosis, from a patient treated with antithyroid drugs. The receptors were gathered from a female donor with Graves disease. The CDR3 runs from the conserved cysteine through the conserved F or W. A D gene is named only where the DNA matches it firmly. Size tells how often a clone was seen (once, few, many) or the class of an expanded clone, and some rows leave it out.

J gene: TRBJ1-5; clone size: many; D gene: NA; V gene: TRBV10-3; CDR3 DNA: TGTGCCATCAGACAGGGTTCAGATCAGCCCCAGCATTTT; CDR3 protein: CAIRQGSDQPQHF
J gene: TRBJ2-7; clone size: NA; D gene: TRBD1; V gene: TRBV11-3; CDR3 DNA: TGTGCCAGCAGCTTAGTGGGGGACAGGGCCGGGTACGAGCAGTACTTC; CDR3 protein: CASSLVGDRAGYEQYF
J gene: TRBJ2-3; clone size: many; D gene: TRBD2; V gene: TRBV5-8; CDR3 DNA: TGTGCCAGCAGCCGAACTAGCGGCGGAGCTGTTTCCACAGATACGCAGTATTTT; CDR3 protein: CASSRTSGGAVSTDTQYF
J gene: TRBJ1-2; clone size: many; D gene: NA; V gene: TRBV2; CDR3 DNA: TGTGCCAGCAGTGCTACAAGCTATGGCTACACCTTC; CDR3 protein: CASSATSYGYTF
J gene: TRBJ2-7; clone size: many; D gene: NA; V gene: TRBV6-5; CDR3 DNA: TGTGCCAGCAGTTACTTTGGGACTTCCGGCGAGCAGTACTTC; CDR3 protein: CASSYFGTSGEQYF
J gene: TRBJ2-7; clone size: NA; D gene: NA; V gene: TRBV11-2; CDR3 DNA: TGTGCCAGCAGCCACCCAAAGGCCTACGAGCAGTACTTC; CDR3 protein: CASSHPKAYEQYF
J gene: TRBJ1-6; clone size: many; D gene: NA; V gene: TRBV7-2; CDR3 DNA: TGTGCCAGCAGCTTAGAGAGCGTGGGACGTGGTATCTCACCCCTCCACTTT; CDR3 protein: CASSLESVGRGISPLHF
J gene: TRBJ2-7; clone size: many; D gene: NA; V gene: TRBV7-9; CDR3 DNA: TGTGCCAGCAGCTCGAGACAACCCGAGCAGTACTTC; CDR3 protein: CASSSRQPEQYF
J gene: TRBJ2-2; clone size: many; D gene: NA; V gene: TRBV6-1; CDR3 DNA: TGTGCCAGCAGCCTCGTGGACACCGGGGAGCTGTTTTTT; CDR3 protein: CASSLVDTGELFF
J gene: TRBJ1-6; clone size: many; D gene: NA; V gene: TRBV3-1; CDR3 DNA: TGTGCCAGCAACCGAAGGCCCGCACCCCTCCACTTT; CDR3 protein: CASNRRPAPLHF
J gene: TRBJ1-1; clone size: many; D gene: NA; V gene: TRBV7-2; CDR3 DNA: TGTGCCAGCAGCCCGAGCCAGGTCTCTGAAGCTTTCTTT; CDR3 protein: CASSPSQVSEAFF
J gene: TRBJ2-3; clone size: many; D gene: NA; V gene: TRBV7-2; CDR3 DNA: TGTGCCAGCAGCTTATGGGGGGGCAGCACAGATACGCAGTATTTT; CDR3 protein: CASSLWGGSTDTQYF
J gene: TRBJ1-2; clone size: NA; D gene: NA; V gene: TRBV5-4; CDR3 DNA: TGTGCCAGCAGCTTGGGGGGTTTTCGGGGCTACACCTTC; CDR3 protein: CASSLGGFRGYTF
J gene: TRBJ1-5; clone size: many; D gene: NA; V gene: TRBV6-2/TRBV6-3; CDR3 DNA: TGTGCCAGCAGTTACTTCGAGGGAGGCGTCGGACCCCAGCATTTT; CDR3 protein: CASSYFEGGVGPQHF
J gene: TRBJ2-3; clone size: many; D gene: NA; V gene: TRBV7-3; CDR3 DNA: TGTGCCAGCAGCTTAACCGGCGGAGGGGGCACAGATACGCAGTATTTT; CDR3 protein: CASSLTGGGGTDTQYF
J gene: TRBJ2-7; clone size: few; D gene: NA; V gene: TRBV10-3; CDR3 DNA: TGTGCCATCAGTGAGGACACCTCCCTGAAGCAGTACTTC; CDR3 protein: CAISEDTSLKQYF
J gene: TRBJ1-4; clone size: many; D gene: NA; V gene: TRBV18; CDR3 DNA: TGTGCCAGCTCACCTTCGTCAGCAGAGAATGAAAAACTGTTTTTT; CDR3 protein: CASSPSSAENEKLFF
J gene: TRBJ1-1; clone size: many; D gene: NA; V gene: TRBV14; CDR3 DNA: TGTGCCAGCAGCCAAGAGTACGGGAGGAACACTGAAGCTTTCTTT; CDR3 protein: CASSQEYGRNTEAFF
J gene: TRBJ2-5; clone size: NA; D gene: TRBD2; V gene: TRBV2; CDR3 DNA: TGTGCCAGCAGCGCGGGACTAGCGTCCCCAGAGACCCAGTACTTC; CDR3 protein: CASSAGLASPETQYF
J gene: TRBJ2-2; clone size: many; D gene: TRBD2; V gene: TRBV5-1; CDR3 DNA: TGCGCCAGCAGCTTTAGCGGGAGGGCGAACACCGGGGAGCTGTTTTTT; CDR3 protein: CASSFSGRANTGELFF
J gene: TRBJ2-7; clone size: few; D gene: NA; V gene: TRBV20-1; CDR3 DNA: TGCAGTGCTAGAGATCAACAGAACTACGAGCAGTACTTC; CDR3 protein: CSARDQQNYEQYF
J gene: TRBJ2-7; clone size: many; D gene: TRBD2; V gene: TRBV4-1; CDR3 DNA: TGCGCCAGCAGCATTCGACTAGCGGGAGAGGGGGACTACGAGCAGTACTTC; CDR3 protein: CASSIRLAGEGDYEQYF
J gene: TRBJ2-2; clone size: NA; D gene: NA; V gene: TRBV7-9; CDR3 DNA: TGTGCCAGCAGCCCCAGGGGCCCCTCAGGGGAGCTGTTTTTT; CDR3 protein: CASSPRGPSGELFF
J gene: TRBJ2-5; clone size: many; D gene: NA; V gene: TRBV11-2; CDR3 DNA: TGTGCCAGCAGCTTAGGTAATAGCGGAAACCAAGAGACCCAGTACTTC; CDR3 protein: CASSLGNSGNQETQYF
J gene: TRBJ1-2; clone size: many; D gene: TRBD1; V gene: TRBV5-1; CDR3 DNA: TGCGCCAGCAGCTGGGCCGACAGGGCTGAAGGCTACACCTTC; CDR3 protein: CASSWADRAEGYTF
J gene: TRBJ2-4; clone size: NA; D gene: NA; V gene: TRBV2; CDR3 DNA: TGTGCCAGCAGTGACCAGCAAATATCTGGCTACTTC; CDR3 protein: CASSDQQISGYF
J gene: TRBJ2-2; clone size: few; D gene: NA; V gene: TRBV19; CDR3 DNA: TGTGCCAGTAGTATAGATCGGGGCAGGGCGTCGGGGGAGCTGTTTTTT; CDR3 protein: CASSIDRGRASGELFF
J gene: TRBJ2-7; clone size: many; D gene: TRBD1; V gene: TRBV13; CDR3 DNA: TGTGCCAGCAGGAAGAGGGGGGACAGGACCTACGAGCAGTACTTC; CDR3 protein: CASRKRGDRTYEQYF
J gene: TRBJ2-3; clone size: NA; D gene: NA; V gene: TRBV6-6; CDR3 DNA: TGTGCCAGCAGTTACTCGATTGGGGGAAGCACAGATACGCAGTATTTT; CDR3 protein: CASSYSIGGSTDTQYF
J gene: TRBJ1-4; clone size: few; D gene: TRBD1; V gene: TRBV7-9; CDR3 DNA: TGTGCCAGCAGCCAACCTCCTGACAGGGGTAATGAAAAACTGTTTTTT; CDR3 protein: CASSQPPDRGNEKLFF
J gene: TRBJ2-1; clone size: NA; D gene: NA; V gene: TRBV11-3; CDR3 DNA: TGTGCCAGCAGCCGCCCGGCGACCTACAATGAGCAGTTCTTC; CDR3 protein: CASSRPATYNEQFF
J gene: TRBJ2-1; clone size: many; D gene: NA; V gene: TRBV11-1; CDR3 DNA: TGTGCCAGCAGCCACCCTCCCATTAACAATGAGCAGTTCTTC; CDR3 protein: CASSHPPINNEQFF
J gene: TRBJ2-1; clone size: many; D gene: TRBD2; V gene: TRBV28; CDR3 DNA: TGTGCCAGCACGACGGGACTAGCGGGAGTGGTTGAGCAGTTCTTC; CDR3 protein: CASTTGLAGVVEQFF